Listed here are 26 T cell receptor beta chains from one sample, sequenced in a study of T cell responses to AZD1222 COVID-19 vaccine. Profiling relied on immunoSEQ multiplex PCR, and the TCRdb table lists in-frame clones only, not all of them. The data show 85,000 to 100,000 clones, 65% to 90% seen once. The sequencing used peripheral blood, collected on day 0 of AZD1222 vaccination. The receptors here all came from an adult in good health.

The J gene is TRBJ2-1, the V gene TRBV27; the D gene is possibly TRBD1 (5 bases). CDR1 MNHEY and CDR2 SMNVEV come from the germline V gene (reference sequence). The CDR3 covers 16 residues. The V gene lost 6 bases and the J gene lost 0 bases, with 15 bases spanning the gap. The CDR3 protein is CASSPVGVSSYNEQFF. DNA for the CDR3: TGTGCCAGCAGCCCCGTAGGGGTAAGCTCCTACAATGAGCAGTTCTTC.

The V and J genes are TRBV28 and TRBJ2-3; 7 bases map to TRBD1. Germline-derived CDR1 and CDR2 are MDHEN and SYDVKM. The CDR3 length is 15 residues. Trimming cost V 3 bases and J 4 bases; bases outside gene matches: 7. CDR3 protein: CASSFLDRASDTQYF. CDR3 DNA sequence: TGTGCCAGCAGTTTTCTTGACAGGGCGTCAGATACGCAGTATTTT.

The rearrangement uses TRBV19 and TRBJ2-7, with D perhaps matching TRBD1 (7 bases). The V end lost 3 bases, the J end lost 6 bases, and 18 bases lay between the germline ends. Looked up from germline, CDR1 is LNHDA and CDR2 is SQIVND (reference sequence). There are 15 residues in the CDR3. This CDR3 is CASSIPGQAGGEQYF. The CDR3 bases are TGTGCCAGTAGTATTCCCGGACAGGCCGGGGGCGAGCAGTACTTC. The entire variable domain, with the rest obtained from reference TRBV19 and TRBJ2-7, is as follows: DGGITQSPKYLFRKEGQNVTLSCEQNLNHDAMYWYRQDPGQGLRLIYYSQIVNDFQKGDIAEGYSVSREKKESFPLTVTSAQKNPTAFYLCASSIPGQAGGEQYFGPGTRLTVT.

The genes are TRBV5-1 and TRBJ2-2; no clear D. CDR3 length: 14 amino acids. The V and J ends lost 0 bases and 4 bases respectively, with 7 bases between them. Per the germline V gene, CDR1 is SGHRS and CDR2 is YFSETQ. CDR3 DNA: TGCGCCAGCAGCTTGGAGGCTTTCACCGGGGAGCTGTTTTTT. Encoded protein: CASSLEAFTGELFF.

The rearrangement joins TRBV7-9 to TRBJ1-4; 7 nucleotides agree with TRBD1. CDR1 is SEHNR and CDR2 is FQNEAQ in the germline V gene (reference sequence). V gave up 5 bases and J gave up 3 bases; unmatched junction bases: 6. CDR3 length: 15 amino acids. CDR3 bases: TGTGCCAGCAGCCGACCCGGGACAGCTAATGAAAAACTGTTTTTT. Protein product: CASSRPGTANEKLFF. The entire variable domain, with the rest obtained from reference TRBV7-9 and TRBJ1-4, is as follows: DTGVSQNPRHKITKRGQNVTFRCDPISEHNRLYWYRQTLGQGPEFLTYFQNEAQLEKSRLLSDRFSAERPKGSFSTLEIQRTEQGDSAMYLCASSRPGTANEKLFFGSGTQLSVL.

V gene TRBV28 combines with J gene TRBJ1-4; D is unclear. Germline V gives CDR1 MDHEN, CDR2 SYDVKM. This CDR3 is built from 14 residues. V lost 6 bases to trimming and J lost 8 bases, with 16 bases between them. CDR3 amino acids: CASRTRALGEKLFF. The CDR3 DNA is TGTGCCAGCAGAACCCGGGCCTTGGGGGAAAAACTGTTTTTT.

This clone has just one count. The CDR3 DNA follows: TGTGCCAGCAGCTTAGGGGGACAGGGCCATGAAAAACTGTTTTTT. Protein sequence: CASSLGGQGHEKLFF. This chain uses TRBV11-2 with TRBJ1-4; 9 nucleotides match TRBD1. CDR1 and CDR2 from the germline V gene are SGHAT and FQNNGV. The CDR3 loop spans 15 amino acids. J was trimmed by 6 bases and V by 1 base; bases with no gene match: 3.

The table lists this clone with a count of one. Here the CDR3 reads CASSSATAGQETQYF. The DNA for the CDR3 is TGTGCCAGTAGTAGCGCCACGGCGGGGCAAGAGACCCAGTACTTC. The chain uses TRBV19 and TRBJ2-5, with D possibly matching TRBD2 (6 bases). From germline, CDR1 is LNHDA and CDR2 SQIVND (reference sequence). The CDR3 contains 15 residues. V lost 4 bases to trimming and J lost 2 bases, with 14 bases between them.

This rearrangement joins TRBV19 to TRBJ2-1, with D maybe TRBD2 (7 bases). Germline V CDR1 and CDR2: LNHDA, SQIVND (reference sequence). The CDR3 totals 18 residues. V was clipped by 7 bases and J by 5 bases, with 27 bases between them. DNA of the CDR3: TGTGCCAGTACCCCTGGGTTGCGGGGGCCGGGGTCACACAATGAGCAGTTCTTC. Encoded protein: CASTPGLRGPGSHNEQFF. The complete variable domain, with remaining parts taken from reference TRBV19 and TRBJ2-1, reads DGGITQSPKYLFRKEGQNVTLSCEQNLNHDAMYWYRQDPGQGLRLIYYSQIVNDFQKGDIAEGYSVSREKKESFPLTVTSAQKNPTAFYLCASTPGLRGPGSHNEQFFGPGTRLTVL.

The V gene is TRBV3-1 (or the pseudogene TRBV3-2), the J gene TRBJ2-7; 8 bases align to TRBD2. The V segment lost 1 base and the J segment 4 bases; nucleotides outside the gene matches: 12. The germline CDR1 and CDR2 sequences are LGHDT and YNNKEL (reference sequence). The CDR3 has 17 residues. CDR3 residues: CASSQAGSGKGLYEQYF. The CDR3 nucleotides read TGTGCCAGCAGCCAAGCTGGTAGCGGGAAGGGTTTGTACGAGCAGTACTTC.

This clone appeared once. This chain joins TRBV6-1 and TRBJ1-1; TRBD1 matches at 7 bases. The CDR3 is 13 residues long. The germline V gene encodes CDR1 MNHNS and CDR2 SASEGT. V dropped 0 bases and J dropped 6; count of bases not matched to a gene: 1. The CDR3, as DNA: TGTGCCAGCAGTGAAGCAGGGGGCCCTGAAGCTTTCTTT. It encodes CASSEAGGPEAFF.

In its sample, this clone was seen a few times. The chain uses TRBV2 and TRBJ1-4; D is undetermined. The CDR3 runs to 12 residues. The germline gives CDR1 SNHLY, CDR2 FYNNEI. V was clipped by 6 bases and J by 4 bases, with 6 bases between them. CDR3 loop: CASRGLNEKLFF. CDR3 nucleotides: TGTGCCAGCAGAGGGCTTAATGAAAAACTGTTTTTT.

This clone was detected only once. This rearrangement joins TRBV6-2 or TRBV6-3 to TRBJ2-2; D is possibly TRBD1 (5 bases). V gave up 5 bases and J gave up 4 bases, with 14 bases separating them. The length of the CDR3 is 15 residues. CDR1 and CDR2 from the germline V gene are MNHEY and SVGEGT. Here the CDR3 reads CASSPPPGSTGELFF. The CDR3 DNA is TGTGCCAGCAGTCCGCCCCCAGGGTCCACCGGGGAGCTGTTTTTT.

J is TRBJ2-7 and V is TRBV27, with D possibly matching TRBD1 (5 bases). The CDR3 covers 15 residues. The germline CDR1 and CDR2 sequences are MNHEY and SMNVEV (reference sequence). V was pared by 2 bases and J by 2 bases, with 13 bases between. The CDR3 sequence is CASSLDPGPPYEQYF. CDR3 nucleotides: TGTGCCAGCAGTTTAGACCCAGGGCCCCCCTACGAGCAGTACTTC.

The chain's CDR3 is CASGSSGKTEAFF. For the CDR3, the DNA is TGTGCTAGTGGTTCCAGTGGGAAGACTGAAGCTTTCTTT. V and J are TRBV12-5 and TRBJ1-1; D gene uncertain. V dropped 4 bases and J dropped 5 bases, with 11 bases sitting between them. CDR1 LGHNT and CDR2 FRNRAP come from the germline V gene. This CDR3 is 13 amino acids long.

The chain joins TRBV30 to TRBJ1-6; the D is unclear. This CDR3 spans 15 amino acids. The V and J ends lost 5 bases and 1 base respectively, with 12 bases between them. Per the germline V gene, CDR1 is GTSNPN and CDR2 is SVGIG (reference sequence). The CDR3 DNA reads TGTGCCTGGCCACTTGGGAGGTCCTATAATTCACCCCTCCACTTT. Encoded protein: CAWPLGRSYNSPLHF.

CDR3 residues: CASSSLPEDYGYTF. CDR3 sequence (DNA): TGTGCCAGCAGCTCCCTACCCGAGGACTATGGCTACACCTTC. The rearrangement links TRBV11-2 to TRBJ1-2; D unclear. Germline-derived CDR1 and CDR2 are SGHAT and FQNNGV. There are 14 residues in the CDR3. The V end was cut by 4 bases, the J end by 3 bases, with 12 bases between.

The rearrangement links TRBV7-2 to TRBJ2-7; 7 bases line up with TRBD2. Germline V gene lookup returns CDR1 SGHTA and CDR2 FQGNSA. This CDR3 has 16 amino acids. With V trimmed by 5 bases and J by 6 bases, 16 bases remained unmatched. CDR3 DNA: TGTGCCAGCAGCCCTGATGTGGGGAGGGCCCTTTTCGAGCAGTACTTC. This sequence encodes CASSPDVGRALFEQYF.

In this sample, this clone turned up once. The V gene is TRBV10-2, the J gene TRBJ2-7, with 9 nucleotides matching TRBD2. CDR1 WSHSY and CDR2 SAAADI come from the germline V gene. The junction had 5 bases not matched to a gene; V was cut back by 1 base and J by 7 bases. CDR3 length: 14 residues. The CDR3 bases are TGCGCCAGCAGTGAGTGGGTAGCGGGGGTTGAGCAGTACTTC. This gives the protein CASSEWVAGVEQYF.

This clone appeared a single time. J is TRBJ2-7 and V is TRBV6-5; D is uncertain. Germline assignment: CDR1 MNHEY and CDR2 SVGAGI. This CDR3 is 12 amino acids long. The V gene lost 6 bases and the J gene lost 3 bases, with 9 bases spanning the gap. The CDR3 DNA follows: TGTGCCAGCAGAAGGACGGGCTACGAGCAGTACTTC. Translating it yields CASRRTGYEQYF.

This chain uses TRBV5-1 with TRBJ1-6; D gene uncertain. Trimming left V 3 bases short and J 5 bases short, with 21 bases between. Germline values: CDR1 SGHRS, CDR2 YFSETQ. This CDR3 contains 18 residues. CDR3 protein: CASSSAPGGSPNNSPLHF. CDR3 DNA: TGCGCCAGCAGCTCCGCCCCGGGCGGGTCTCCTAATAATTCACCCCTCCACTTT.

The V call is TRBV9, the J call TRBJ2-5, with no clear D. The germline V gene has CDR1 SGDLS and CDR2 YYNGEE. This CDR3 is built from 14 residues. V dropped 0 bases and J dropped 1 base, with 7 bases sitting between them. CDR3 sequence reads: CASSVEQSQETQYF. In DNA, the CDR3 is TGTGCCAGCAGCGTAGAGCAGAGCCAAGAGACCCAGTACTTC.

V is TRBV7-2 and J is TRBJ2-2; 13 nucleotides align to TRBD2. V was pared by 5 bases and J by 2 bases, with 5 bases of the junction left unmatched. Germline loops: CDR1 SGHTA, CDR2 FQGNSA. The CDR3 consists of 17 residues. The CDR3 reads CASSPGLAGLNTGELFF. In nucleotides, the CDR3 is TGTGCCAGCAGCCCGGGACTAGCGGGATTAAACACCGGGGAGCTGTTTTTT.

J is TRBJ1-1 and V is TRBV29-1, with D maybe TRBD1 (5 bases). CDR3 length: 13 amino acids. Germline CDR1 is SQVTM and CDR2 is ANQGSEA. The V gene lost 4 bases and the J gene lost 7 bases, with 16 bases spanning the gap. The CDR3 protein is CSVGEGAGREAFF. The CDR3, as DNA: TGCAGCGTTGGTGAAGGGGCCGGCCGTGAAGCTTTCTTT.

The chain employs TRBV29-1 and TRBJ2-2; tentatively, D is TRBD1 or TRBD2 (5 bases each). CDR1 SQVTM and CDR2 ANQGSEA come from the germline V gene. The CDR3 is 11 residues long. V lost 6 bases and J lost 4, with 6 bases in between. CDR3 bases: TGCAGCGTGGGGACCACCGGGGAGCTGTTTTTT. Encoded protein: CSVGTTGELFF.

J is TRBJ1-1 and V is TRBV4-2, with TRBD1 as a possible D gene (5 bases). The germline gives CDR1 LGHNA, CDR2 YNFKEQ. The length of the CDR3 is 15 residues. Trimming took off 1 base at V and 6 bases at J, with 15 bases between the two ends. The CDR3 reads CASSQVGGDLAEAFF. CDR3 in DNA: TGTGCCAGCAGCCAAGTCGGGGGGGATCTGGCTGAAGCTTTCTTT.